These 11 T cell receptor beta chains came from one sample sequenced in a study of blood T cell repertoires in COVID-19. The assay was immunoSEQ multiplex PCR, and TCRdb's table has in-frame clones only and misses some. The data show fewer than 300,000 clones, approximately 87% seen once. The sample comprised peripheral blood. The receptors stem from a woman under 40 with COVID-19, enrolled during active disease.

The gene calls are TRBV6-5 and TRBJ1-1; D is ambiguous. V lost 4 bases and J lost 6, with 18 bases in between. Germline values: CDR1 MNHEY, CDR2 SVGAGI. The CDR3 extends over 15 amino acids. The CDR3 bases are TGTGCCAGCAGTTCTAAAGTTTTTGGTTTCGCTGAAGCTTTCTTT. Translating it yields CASSSKVFGFAEAFF.

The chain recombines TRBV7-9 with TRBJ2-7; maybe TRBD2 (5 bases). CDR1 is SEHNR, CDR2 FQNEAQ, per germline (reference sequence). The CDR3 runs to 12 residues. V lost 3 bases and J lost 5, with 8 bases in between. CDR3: CASSFGINEQYF. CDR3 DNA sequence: TGTGCCAGCAGCTTCGGGATCAACGAGCAGTACTTC.

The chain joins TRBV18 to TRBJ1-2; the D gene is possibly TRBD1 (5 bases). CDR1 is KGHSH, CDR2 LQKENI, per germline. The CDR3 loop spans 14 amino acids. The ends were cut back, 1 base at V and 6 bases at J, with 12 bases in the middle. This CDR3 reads CASSPRAGWNGYTF. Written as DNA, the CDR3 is TGTGCCAGCTCACCACGGGCAGGGTGGAATGGCTACACCTTC.

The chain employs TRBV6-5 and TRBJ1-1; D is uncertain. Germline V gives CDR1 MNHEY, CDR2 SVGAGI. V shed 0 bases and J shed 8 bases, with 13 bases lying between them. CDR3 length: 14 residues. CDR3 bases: TGTGCCAGCAGTTACTCGATTGCAGTACGAGAAGCTTTCTTT. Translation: CASSYSIAVREAFF.

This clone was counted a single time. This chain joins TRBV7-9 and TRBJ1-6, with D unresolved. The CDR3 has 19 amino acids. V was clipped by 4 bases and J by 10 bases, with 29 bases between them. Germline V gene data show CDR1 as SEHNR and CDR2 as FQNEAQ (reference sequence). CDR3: CASSSELAHYSPTRSPLHF. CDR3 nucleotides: TGTGCCAGCAGCTCCGAATTAGCGCACTACTCCCCCACGCGGTCACCCCTCCACTTT.

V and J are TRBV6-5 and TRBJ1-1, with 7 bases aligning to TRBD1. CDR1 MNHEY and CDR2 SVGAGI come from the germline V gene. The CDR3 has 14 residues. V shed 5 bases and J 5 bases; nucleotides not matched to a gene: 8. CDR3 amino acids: CASSNRDRGTEAFF. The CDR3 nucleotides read TGTGCCAGCAGTAACCGGGACAGAGGGACTGAAGCTTTCTTT.

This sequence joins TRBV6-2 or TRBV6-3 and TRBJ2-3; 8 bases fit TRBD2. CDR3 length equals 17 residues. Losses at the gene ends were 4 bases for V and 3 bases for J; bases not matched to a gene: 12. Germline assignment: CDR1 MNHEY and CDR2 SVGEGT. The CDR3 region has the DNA TGTGCCAGCAGTTCCATTTTGAAGCGGGGGATGACAGATACGCAGTATTTT. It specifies CASSSILKRGMTDTQYF.

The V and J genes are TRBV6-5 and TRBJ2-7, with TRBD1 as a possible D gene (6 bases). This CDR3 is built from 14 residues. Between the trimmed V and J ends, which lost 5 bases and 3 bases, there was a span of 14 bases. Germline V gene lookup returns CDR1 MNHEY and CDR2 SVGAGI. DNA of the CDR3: TGTGCCAGCAGTCCTTCCTGGGGGCTCTACGAGCAGTACTTC. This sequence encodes CASSPSWGLYEQYF.

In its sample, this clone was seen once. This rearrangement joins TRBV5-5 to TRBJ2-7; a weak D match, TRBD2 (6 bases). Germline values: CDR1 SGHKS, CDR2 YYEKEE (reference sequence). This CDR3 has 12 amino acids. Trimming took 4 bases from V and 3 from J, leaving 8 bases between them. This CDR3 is CASSPGGYEQYF. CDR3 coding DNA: TGTGCCAGCAGCCCCGGGGGCTACGAGCAGTACTTC.

The CDR3 DNA reads TGTGCCAGCAGCTCCCTTCTCGAGCAGTTCTTC. Translated: CASSSLLEQFF. This rearrangement joins TRBV7-2 to TRBJ2-1; D call uncertain. The CDR3 totals 11 residues. In germline, CDR1 is SGHTA, CDR2 FQGNSA. The V end lost 4 bases, the J end lost 10 bases, and 8 bases lay between the germline ends.

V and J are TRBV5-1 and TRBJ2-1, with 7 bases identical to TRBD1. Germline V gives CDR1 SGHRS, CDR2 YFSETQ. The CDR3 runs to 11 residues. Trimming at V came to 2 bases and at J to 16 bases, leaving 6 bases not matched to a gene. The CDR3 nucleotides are TGCGCCAGCAGCTTAACAGGGGCGGTATTCTTC. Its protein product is CASSLTGAVFF.